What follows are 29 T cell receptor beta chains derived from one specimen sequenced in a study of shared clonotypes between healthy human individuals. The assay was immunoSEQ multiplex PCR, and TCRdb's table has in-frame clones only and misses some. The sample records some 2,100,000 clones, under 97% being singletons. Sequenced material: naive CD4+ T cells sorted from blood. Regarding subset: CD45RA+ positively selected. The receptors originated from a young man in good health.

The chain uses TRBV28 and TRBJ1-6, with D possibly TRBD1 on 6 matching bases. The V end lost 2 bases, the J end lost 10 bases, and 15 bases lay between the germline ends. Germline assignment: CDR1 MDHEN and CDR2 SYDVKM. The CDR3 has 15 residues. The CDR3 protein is CASSLLQGTASPLHF. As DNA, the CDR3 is TGTGCCAGCAGTTTACTACAGGGCACCGCATCACCCCTCCACTTT.

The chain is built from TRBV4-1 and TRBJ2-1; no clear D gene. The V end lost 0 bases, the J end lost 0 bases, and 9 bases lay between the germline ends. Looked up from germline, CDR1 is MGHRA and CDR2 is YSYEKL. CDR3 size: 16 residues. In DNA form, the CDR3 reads TGCGCCAGCAGCCAAGAAGAGCTAAGCTCCTACAATGAGCAGTTCTTC. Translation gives CASSQEELSSYNEQFF.

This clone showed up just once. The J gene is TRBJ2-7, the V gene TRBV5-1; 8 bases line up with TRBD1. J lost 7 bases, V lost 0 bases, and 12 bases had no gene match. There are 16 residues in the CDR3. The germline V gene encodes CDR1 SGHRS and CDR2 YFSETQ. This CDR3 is CASSLGRTGTLVEQYF. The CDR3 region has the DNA TGCGCCAGCAGCTTGGGACGGACAGGGACCTTAGTGGAGCAGTACTTC. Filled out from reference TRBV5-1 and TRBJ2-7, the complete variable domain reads KAGVTQTPRYLIKTRGQQVTLSCSPISGHRSVSWYQQTPGQGLQFLFEYFSETQRNKGNFPGRFSGRQFSNSRSEMNVSTLELGDSALYLCASSLGRTGTLVEQYFGPGTRLTVT.

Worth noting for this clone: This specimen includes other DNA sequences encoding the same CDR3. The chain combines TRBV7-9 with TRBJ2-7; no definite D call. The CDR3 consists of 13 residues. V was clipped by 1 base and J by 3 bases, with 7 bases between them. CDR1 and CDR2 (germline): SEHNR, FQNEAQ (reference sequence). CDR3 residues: CASSLDGSYEQYF. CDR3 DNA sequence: TGTGCCAGCAGCTTAGATGGCAGCTACGAGCAGTACTTC.

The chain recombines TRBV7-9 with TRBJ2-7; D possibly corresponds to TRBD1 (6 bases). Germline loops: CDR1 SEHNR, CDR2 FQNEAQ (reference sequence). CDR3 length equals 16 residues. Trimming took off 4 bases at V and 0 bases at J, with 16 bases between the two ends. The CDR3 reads CASSSARGDNSYEQYF. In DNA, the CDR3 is TGTGCCAGCAGCTCCGCGCGTGGGGACAACTCCTACGAGCAGTACTTC.

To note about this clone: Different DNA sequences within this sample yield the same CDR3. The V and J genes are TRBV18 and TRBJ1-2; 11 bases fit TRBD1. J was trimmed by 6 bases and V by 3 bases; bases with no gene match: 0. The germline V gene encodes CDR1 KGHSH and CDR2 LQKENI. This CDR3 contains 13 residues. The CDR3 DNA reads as TGTGCCAGCTCACCGGGACAGGGGGATGGCTACACCTTC. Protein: CASSPGQGDGYTF.

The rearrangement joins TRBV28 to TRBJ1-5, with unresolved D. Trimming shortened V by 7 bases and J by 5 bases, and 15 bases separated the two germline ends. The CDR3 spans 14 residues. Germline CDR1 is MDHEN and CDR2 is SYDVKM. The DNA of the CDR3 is TGTGCCAGCACCCCTCCAGGTGGGTATCAGCCCCAGCATTTT. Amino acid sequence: CASTPPGGYQPQHF. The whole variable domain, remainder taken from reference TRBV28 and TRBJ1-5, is DVKVTQSSRYLVKRTGEKVFLECVQDMDHENMFWYRQDPGLGLRLIYFSYDVKMKEKGDIPEGYSVSREKKERFSLILESASTNQTSMYLCASTPPGGYQPQHFGDGTRLSIL.

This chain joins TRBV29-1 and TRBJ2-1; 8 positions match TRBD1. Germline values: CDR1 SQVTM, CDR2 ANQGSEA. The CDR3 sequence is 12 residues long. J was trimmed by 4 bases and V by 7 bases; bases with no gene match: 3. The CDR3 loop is CSGGQEYNEQFF. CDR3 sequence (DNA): TGCAGCGGGGGACAGGAGTACAATGAGCAGTTCTTC.

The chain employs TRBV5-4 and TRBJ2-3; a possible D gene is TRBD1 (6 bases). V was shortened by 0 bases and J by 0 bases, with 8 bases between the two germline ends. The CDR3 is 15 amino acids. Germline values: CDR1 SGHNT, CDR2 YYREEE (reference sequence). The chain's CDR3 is CASSLVGASTDTQYF. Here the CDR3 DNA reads TGTGCCAGCAGCTTGGTGGGGGCGAGCACAGATACGCAGTATTTT.

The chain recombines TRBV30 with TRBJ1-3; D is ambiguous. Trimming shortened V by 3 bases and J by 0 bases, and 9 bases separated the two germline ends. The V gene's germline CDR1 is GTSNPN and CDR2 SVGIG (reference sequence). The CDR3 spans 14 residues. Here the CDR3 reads CAWSQDTSGNTIYF. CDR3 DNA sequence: TGTGCCTGGAGCCAGGATACCTCTGGAAACACCATATATTTT.

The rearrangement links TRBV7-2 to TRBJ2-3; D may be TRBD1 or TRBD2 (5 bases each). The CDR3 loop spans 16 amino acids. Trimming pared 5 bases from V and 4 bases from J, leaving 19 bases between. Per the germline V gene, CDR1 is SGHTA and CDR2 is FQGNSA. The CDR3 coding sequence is TGTGCCAGCAGCAAGTCCGGGACCCCTGGCCCAGATACGCAGTATTTT. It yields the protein CASSKSGTPGPDTQYF.

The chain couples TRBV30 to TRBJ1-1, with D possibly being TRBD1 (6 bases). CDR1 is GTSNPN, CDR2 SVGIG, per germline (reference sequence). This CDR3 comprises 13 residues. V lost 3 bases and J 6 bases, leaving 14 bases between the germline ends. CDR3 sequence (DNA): TGTGCCTGGAGGGGGCAGGGGAAGTCTGAAGCTTTCTTT. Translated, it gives CAWRGQGKSEAFF.

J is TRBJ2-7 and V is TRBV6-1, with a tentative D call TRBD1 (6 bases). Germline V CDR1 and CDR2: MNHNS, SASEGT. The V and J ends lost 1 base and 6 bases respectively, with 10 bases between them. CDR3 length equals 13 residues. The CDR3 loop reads CASSEVRGIEQYF. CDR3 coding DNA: TGTGCCAGCAGTGAAGTCAGGGGAATCGAGCAGTACTTC.

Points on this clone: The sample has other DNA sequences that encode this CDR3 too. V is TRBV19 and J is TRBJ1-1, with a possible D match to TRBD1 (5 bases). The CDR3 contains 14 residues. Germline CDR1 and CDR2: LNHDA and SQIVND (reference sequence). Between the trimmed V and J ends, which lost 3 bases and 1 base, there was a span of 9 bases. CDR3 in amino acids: CASSIGRANTEAFF. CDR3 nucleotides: TGTGCCAGTAGTATTGGCAGGGCGAACACTGAAGCTTTCTTT. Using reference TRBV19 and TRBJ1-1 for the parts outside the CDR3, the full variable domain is DGGITQSPKYLFRKEGQNVTLSCEQNLNHDAMYWYRQDPGQGLRLIYYSQIVNDFQKGDIAEGYSVSREKKESFPLTVTSAQKNPTAFYLCASSIGRANTEAFFGQGTRLTVV.

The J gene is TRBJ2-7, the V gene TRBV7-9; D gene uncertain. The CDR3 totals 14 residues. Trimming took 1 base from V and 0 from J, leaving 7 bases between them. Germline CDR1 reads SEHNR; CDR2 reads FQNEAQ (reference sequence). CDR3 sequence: CASSLVAGSYEQYF. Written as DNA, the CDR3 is TGTGCCAGCAGCTTAGTTGCAGGCTCCTACGAGCAGTACTTC.

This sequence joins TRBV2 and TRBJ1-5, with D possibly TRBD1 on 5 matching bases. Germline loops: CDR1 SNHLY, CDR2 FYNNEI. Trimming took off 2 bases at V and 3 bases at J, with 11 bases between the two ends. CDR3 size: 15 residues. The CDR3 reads CASSELGALNQPQHF. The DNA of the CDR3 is TGTGCCAGCAGTGAACTAGGGGCACTCAATCAGCCCCAGCATTTT.

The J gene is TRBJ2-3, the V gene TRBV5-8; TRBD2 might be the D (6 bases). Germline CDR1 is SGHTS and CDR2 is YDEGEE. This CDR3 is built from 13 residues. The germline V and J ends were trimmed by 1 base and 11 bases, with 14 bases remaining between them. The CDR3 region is CASSLSSGGKQYF. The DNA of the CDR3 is TGTGCCAGCAGCTTGTCGTCGGGCGGGAAGCAGTATTTT.

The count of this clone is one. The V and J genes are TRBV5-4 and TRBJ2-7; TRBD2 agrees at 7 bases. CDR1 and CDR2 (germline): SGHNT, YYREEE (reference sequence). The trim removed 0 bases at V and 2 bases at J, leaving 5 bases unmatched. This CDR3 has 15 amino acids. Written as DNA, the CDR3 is TGTGCCAGCAGCTTGGGGGCGGGAGAGGCCTACGAGCAGTACTTC. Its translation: CASSLGAGEAYEQYF.

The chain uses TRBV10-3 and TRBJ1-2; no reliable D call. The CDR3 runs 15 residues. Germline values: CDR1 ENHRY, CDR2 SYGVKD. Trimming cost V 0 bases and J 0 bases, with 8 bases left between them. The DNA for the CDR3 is TGTGCCATCAGTGAGTCGCGGGAAGCTAACTATGGCTACACCTTC. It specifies CAISESREANYGYTF.

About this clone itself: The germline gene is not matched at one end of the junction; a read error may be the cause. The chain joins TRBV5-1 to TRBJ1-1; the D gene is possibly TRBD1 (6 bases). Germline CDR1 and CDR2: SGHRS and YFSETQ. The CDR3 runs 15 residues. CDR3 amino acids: CASSLVGGIGTEAFF. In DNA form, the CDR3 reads TGCGCCAGCAGCTTGGTAGGGGGAATCGGCACTGAGGCTTTCTTT. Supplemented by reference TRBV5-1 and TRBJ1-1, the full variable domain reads KAGVTQTPRYLIKTRGQQVTLSCSPISGHRSVSWYQQTPGQGLQFLFEYFSETQRNKGNFPGRFSGRQFSNSRSEMNVSTLELGDSALYLCASSLVGGIGTEAFFGQGTRLTVV.

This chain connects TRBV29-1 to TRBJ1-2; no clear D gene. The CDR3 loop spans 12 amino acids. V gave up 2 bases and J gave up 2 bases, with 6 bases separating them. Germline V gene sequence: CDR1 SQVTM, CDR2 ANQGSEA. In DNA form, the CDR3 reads TGCAGCGTTGAAAGGGCAAACTATGGCTACACCTTC. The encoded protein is CSVERANYGYTF.

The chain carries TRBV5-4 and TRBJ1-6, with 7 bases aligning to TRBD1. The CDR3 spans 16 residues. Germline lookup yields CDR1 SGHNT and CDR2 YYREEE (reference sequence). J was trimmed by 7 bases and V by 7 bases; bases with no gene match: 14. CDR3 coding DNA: TGTGCCAGCGCCACCCAGGGGGGAGGTTACAATTCACCCCTCCACTTT. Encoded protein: CASATQGGGYNSPLHF.

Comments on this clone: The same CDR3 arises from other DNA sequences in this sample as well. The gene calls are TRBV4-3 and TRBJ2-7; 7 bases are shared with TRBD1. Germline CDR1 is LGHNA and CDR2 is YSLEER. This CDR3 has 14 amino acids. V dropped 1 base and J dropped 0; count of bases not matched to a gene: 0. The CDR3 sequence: CASSQGQGSYEQYF. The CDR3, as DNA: TGCGCCAGCAGCCAAGGACAGGGCTCCTACGAGCAGTACTTC.

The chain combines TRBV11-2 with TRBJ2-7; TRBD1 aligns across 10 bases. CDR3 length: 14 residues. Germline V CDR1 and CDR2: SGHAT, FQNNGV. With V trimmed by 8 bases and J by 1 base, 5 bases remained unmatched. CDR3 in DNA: TGTGCCAGCGGCCGGGACAGGGGATCCTACGAGCAGTACTTC. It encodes CASGRDRGSYEQYF. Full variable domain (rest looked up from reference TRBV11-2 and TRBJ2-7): EAGVAQSPRYKIIEKRQSVAFWCNPISGHATLYWYQQILGQGPKLLIQFQNNGVVDDSQLPKDRFSAERLKGVDSTLKIQPAKLEDSAVYLCASGRDRGSYEQYFGPGTRLTVT.

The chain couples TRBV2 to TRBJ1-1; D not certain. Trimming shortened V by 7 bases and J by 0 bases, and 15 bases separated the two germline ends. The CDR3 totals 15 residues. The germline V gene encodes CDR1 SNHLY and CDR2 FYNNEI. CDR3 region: CASIPTRYMNTEAFF. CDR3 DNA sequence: TGTGCCAGCATCCCTACGAGGTACATGAACACTGAAGCTTTCTTT. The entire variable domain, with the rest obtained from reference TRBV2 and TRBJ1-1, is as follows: EPEVTQTPSHQVTQMGQEVILRCVPISNHLYFYWYRQILGQKVEFLVSFYNNEISEKSEIFDDQFSVERPDGSNFTLKIRSTKLEDSAMYFCASIPTRYMNTEAFFGQGTRLTVV.

The CDR3 bases are TGTGCCAGCAGTAACGGGACACCGTTTTACGAGCAGTACTTC. As protein: CASSNGTPFYEQYF. The chain is built from TRBV6-6 and TRBJ2-7; D may be TRBD1 (6 bases). Per germline, CDR1 MNHNY and CDR2 SVGAGI (reference sequence). The CDR3 runs 14 residues. Deletions cut 5 bases from V and 4 bases from J, with 15 bases between.

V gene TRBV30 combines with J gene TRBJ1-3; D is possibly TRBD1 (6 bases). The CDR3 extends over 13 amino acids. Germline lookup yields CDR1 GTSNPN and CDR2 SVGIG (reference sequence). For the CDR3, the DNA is TGTGCTGAAACCAGGGGTACTGGAAACACCATATATTTT. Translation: CAETRGTGNTIYF.

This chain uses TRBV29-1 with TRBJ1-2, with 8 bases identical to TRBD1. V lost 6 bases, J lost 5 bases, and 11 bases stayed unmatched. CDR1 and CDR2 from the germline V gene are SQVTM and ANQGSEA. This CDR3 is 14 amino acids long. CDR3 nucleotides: TGCAGCGTAGGACAGGGAGGGGGGATTTATGGCTACACCTTC. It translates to CSVGQGGGIYGYTF. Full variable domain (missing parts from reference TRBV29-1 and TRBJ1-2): SAVISQKPSRDICQRGTSLTIQCQVDSQVTMMFWYRQQPGQSLTLIATANQGSEATYESGFVIDKFPISRPNLTFSTLTVSNMSPEDSSIYLCSVGQGGGIYGYTFGSGTRLTVV.

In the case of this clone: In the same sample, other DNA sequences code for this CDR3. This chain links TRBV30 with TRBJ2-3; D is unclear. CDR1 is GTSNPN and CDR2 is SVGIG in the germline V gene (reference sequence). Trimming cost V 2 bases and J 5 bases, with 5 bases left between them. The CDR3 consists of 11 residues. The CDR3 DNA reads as TGTGCCTGGAGTTTAGTAGATACGCAGTATTTT. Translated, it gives CAWSLVDTQYF.